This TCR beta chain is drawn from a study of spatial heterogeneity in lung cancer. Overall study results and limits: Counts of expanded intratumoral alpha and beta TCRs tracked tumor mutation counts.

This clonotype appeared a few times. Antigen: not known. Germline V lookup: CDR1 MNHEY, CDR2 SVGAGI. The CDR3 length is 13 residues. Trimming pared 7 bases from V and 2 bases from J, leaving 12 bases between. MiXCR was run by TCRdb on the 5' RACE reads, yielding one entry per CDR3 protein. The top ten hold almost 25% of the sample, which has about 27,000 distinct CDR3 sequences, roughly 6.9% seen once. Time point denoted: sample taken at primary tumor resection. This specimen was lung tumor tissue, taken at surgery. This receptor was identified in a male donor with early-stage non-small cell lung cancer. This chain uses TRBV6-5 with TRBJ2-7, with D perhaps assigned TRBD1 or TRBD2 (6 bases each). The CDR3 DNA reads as TGTGCCAGCACTAAGGGGGGCACCTACGAGCAGTACTTC. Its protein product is CASTKGGTYEQYF.